One and the same sample provided the 6 T cell receptor beta chains below, sequenced in a study of T cell responses to AZD1222 COVID-19 vaccine (dated by TCRdb to 2020 to 2022). Libraries were built with the immunoSEQ multiplex PCR assay. Imported from immuneACCESS, the table was reduced by TCRdb to in-frame sequences with V and J called. These copies leave out some clones; in studies compared against another copy, an unresolved V gene accounts for under half, and the cause of the remainder is not known. Here the sample has about 130,000 clones; around 90% occur a single time. The biggest ten clones account for 0.9% to 1.2% of the sample. The time point tag for this specimen amounts to: about 28 days (+/-7) after the second vaccine dose. The sequencing used peripheral blood, collected 28 days after the second AZD1222 dose. These receptors were obtained from an adult who received the AZD1222 COVID-19 vaccine.

The genes are TRBV9 and TRBJ1-2; D is uncertain. From germline, CDR1 is SGDLS and CDR2 YYNGEE. V lost 0 bases to trimming and J lost 3 bases, with 9 bases between them. The CDR3 contains 14 residues. The CDR3 DNA is TGTGCCAGCAGCGTAGGTATGCAGGACTATGGCTACACCTTC. Translation gives CASSVGMQDYGYTF.

CDR3 nucleotide sequence: TGCGCCAGCAGCAGGGGACCGACGAACACCGGGGAGCTGTTTTTT. Protein product: CASSRGPTNTGELFF. The chain uses TRBV5-1 and TRBJ2-2, with D perhaps given as TRBD1 or TRBD2 (5 bases each). Germline V gene lookup returns CDR1 SGHRS and CDR2 YFSETQ. The germline V and J ends were trimmed by 4 bases and 0 bases, with 10 bases remaining between them. The CDR3 has 15 amino acids.

This clone has more than one count but fewer than ten. The genes are TRBV5-4 and TRBJ1-6; weak D call: TRBD1 (5 bases). Germline V gene lookup returns CDR1 SGHNT and CDR2 YYREEE (reference sequence). Trimming took off 1 base at V and 9 bases at J, with 14 bases between the two ends. The CDR3 contains 15 residues. The CDR3 loop is CASSLRSGQGSPLHF. The CDR3 coding sequence is TGTGCCAGCAGCTTGCGTTCAGGGCAGGGTTCACCCCTCCACTTT. Drawing the rest from reference TRBV5-4 and TRBJ1-6, the complete variable domain is ETGVTQSPTHLIKTRGQQVTLRCSSQSGHNTVSWYQQALGQGPQFIFQYYREEENGRGNFPPRFSGLQFPNYSSELNVNALELDDSALYLCASSLRSGQGSPLHFGNGTRLTVT.

This chain links TRBV4-1 with TRBJ1-2; 11 nucleotides align to TRBD1. Trimming cost V 4 bases and J 1 base; bases outside gene matches: 11. This CDR3 has 18 amino acids. Germline CDR1 MGHRA, CDR2 YSYEKL. The CDR3 sequence is CASSLPPGQGGLNYGYTF. In DNA form, the CDR3 reads TGCGCCAGCAGCCTCCCCCCGGGACAGGGGGGACTTAACTATGGCTACACCTTC.

V gene TRBV6-5 combines with J gene TRBJ2-5; D is undetermined. This CDR3 has 14 amino acids. Trimming removed 1 base from V and 4 bases from J, with 10 bases in between. The germline CDR1 and CDR2 sequences are MNHEY and SVGAGI. The CDR3, as DNA: TGTGCCAGCAGTTACTACGGACGAACAGAGACCCAGTACTTC. Amino acids: CASSYYGRTETQYF.

J is TRBJ1-1 and V is TRBV4-1; D is uncertain. The V and J ends lost 2 bases and 1 base respectively, with 8 bases between them. The V gene's germline CDR1 is MGHRA and CDR2 YSYEKL. This CDR3 is 14 amino acids long. The CDR3 spells CASSQMTSNTEAFF. DNA for the CDR3: TGCGCCAGCAGCCAAATGACCTCGAACACTGAAGCTTTCTTT.